These T cell receptor beta chains were read from a single sample in a study of blood T cell repertoires in COVID-19. Sequencing used immunoSEQ multiplex PCR; TCRdb keeps in-frame clones, though not all of them. The sample includes tens of thousands of clones, 75% to 85% of them seen just once. The sequencing input was peripheral blood. These receptors all come from an elderly woman with acute or convalescent COVID-19. CDR3s include the opening cysteine and the closing phenylalanine or tryptophan. D genes are given only for firm matches. For some rows the clone size is stated as once, few or many, or as a class when expanded; others skip it.

j_call d_call v_call clone_size cdr3_length cdr3_aa cdr3_nt
TRBJ2-2 TRBD1 TRBV5-1 many 14 CASSIQGETGELFF TGCGCCAGCAGTATACAGGGGGAGACCGGGGAGCTGTTTTTT
TRBJ1-6 TRBD1 TRBV28 - 14 CASRTGQANSPLHF TGTGCCAGCAGAACGGGACAGGCTAATTCACCCCTCCACTTT
TRBJ1-2 TRBD1 TRBV19 - 15 CASSMGTGAIYGYTF TGTGCCAGTAGTATGGGGACAGGGGCAATCTATGGCTACACCTTC
TRBJ2-2 TRBD1 TRBV19 - 15 CASSKGQFYTGELFF TGTGCCAGTAGTAAGGGACAGTTTTACACCGGGGAGCTGTTTTTT
TRBJ1-2 TRBD1 TRBV27 - 18 CASSPDRGGLGLGYGYTF TGTGCCAGCAGTCCTGACAGGGGAGGTCTAGGACTAGGCTATGGCTACACCTTC
TRBJ2-1 - TRBV7-2 - 14 CASSLARLDNEQFF TGTGCCAGCAGCTTAGCGCGCTTAGACAATGAGCAGTTCTTC
TRBJ2-7 - TRBV7-8 - 14 CASSLVTGSLEQYF TGTGCCAGCAGCTTAGTTACGGGTTCCCTCGAGCAGTACTTC
TRBJ1-5 - TRBV19 - 14 CASSIRTENQPQHF TGTGCCAGTAGTATAAGGACAGAAAATCAGCCCCAGCATTTT
TRBJ2-7 - TRBV27 - 14 CASSVTRSSYEQYF TGTGCCAGCAGTGTGACTAGGAGCTCCTACGAGCAGTACTTC
TRBJ2-7 TRBD2 TRBV6-5 - 14 CASSDGGAKLKQYF TGTGCCAGCAGCGACGGGGGGGCGAAGCTCAAGCAGTACTTC
TRBJ1-3 TRBD1 TRBV19 - 14 CASSTGGTGNTIYF TGTGCCAGTAGTACAGGGGGCACTGGAAACACCATATATTTT
TRBJ2-5 - TRBV14 once 16 CASSQALPRLGETQYF TGTGCCAGCAGCCAAGCCCTGCCCCGGCTAGGAGAGACCCAGTACTTC
TRBJ2-1 - TRBV4-3 - 16 CASSQEGWPRANEQFF TGCGCCAGCAGCCAAGAGGGTTGGCCCAGGGCGAATGAGCAGTTCTTC
TRBJ2-1 TRBD2 TRBV19 few 14 CASSIDTGGMKQFF TGTGCCAGTAGTATAGATACGGGGGGGATGAAACAGTTCTTC
TRBJ1-4 TRBD1 TRBV7-9 - 19 CASSPLTGTGGLTNEKLFF TGTGCCAGCAGCCCCCTAACCGGGACAGGGGGCTTGACTAATGAAAAACTGTTTTTT
TRBJ2-7 TRBD2 TRBV3-1/TRBV3-2 - 16 CASSQGLAPSSYEQYF TGTGCCAGCAGCCAGGGACTAGCGCCGAGCTCCTACGAGCAGTACTTC
TRBJ2-1 TRBD1 TRBV6-5 - 14 CASKPGTEYNEQFF TGTGCCAGCAAACCCGGGACAGAATACAATGAGCAGTTCTTC
TRBJ2-7 - TRBV27 few 14 CASRNGGLAYEQYF TGTGCCAGCCGAAACGGAGGGCTAGCCTACGAGCAGTACTTC
TRBJ1-4 - TRBV28 - 14 CASRGGPGNEKLFF TGTGCCAGCAGGGGGGGGCCGGGTAATGAAAAACTGTTTTTT
TRBJ1-5 - TRBV10-3 - 13 CAISELSDQPQHF TGTGCCATCAGTGAGCTTTCTGATCAGCCCCAGCATTTT
TRBJ2-7 - TRBV30 - 13 CAWSQLGRGEQYF TGTGCCTGGAGTCAACTCGGCAGGGGCGAGCAGTACTTC
TRBJ2-3 - TRBV7-2 - 13 CASNLAGTDTQYF TGTGCCAGCAACCTCGCAGGCACAGATACGCAGTATTTT
TRBJ1-1 - TRBV4-1 - 13 CASSQGTVAEAFF TGCGCCAGCAGCCAAGGGACAGTGGCTGAAGCTTTCTTT
TRBJ2-5 - TRBV28 - 12 CASQPGGETQYF TGTGCCAGCCAACCTGGGGGGGAGACCCAGTACTTC
TRBJ1-4 - TRBV2 - 12 CASVRGNEKLFF TGTGCCAGCGTAAGGGGAAATGAAAAACTGTTTTTT
TRBJ1-1 - TRBV7-2 - 13 CASSFVGETEAFF TGTGCCAGCAGCTTCGTAGGGGAAACTGAAGCTTTCTTT
TRBJ2-2 - TRBV7-2 many 14 CASSRDTNTGELFF TGTGCCAGCAGCCGGGACACGAACACCGGGGAGCTGTTTTTT
TRBJ2-3 TRBD1 TRBV5-1 - 15 CASSYGQGNTDTQYF TGCGCCAGCAGCTACGGACAGGGAAACACAGATACGCAGTATTTT
TRBJ2-1 - TRBV18 - 16 CASSPPSLALYNEQFF TGTGCCAGCTCACCACCGTCACTAGCCCTCTACAATGAGCAGTTCTTC